Shown below are 27 T cell receptor beta chains from a single sample sequenced in a study of blood T cells in healthy people across ages. Combining a sample-barcoded 5' primer with a J-beta primer mix, a second PCR ran for about 7 to 12 cycles. TCRdb itself ran the 5' RACE reads through MiXCR, one entry per CDR3 protein. The sample has 660,000 or so distinct CDR3 sequences, 58% seen once. The sample comprised blood. Every receptor here comes from a man in his fifties or sixties in good health.

This chain's CDR3 is CASSERQGTADTQYF. For the CDR3, the DNA is TGTGCCAGCAGTGAACGGCAGGGTACCGCAGATACGCAGTATTTT. The V gene is TRBV6-1, the J gene TRBJ2-3; a possible D gene is TRBD1 (5 bases). CDR1 and CDR2 from the germline V gene are MNHNS and SASEGT. CDR3 size: 15 residues. Trimming took 2 bases from V and 4 from J, leaving 13 bases between them.

This chain uses TRBV12-3 or TRBV12-4 with TRBJ2-5; 7 nucleotides agree with TRBD2. The length of the CDR3 is 16 residues. Unmatched junction bases numbered 10, after V lost 5 bases and J lost 1 base. The CDR3 DNA sequence: TGTGCCAGCAGTCCCCTTGGGCAGCGGGGCCAAGAGACCCAGTACTTC. It yields the protein CASSPLGQRGQETQYF.

The gene calls are TRBV20-1 and TRBJ2-7; D tentatively reads TRBD1 or TRBD2 (6 bases each). V gave up 1 base and J gave up 1 base, with 20 bases separating them. The CDR3 sequence is 17 residues long. Looked up from germline, CDR1 is DFQATT and CDR2 is SNEGSKA (reference sequence). CDR3 DNA sequence: TGCAGTGCTAGAGCAGAGCACGGGGGCACCTTTTCCTACGAGCAGTACTTC. Amino acid sequence: CSARAEHGGTFSYEQYF.

This rearrangement joins TRBV10-3 to TRBJ1-2, with 7 bases fitting TRBD1. CDR1 is ENHRY and CDR2 is SYGVKD in the germline V gene. Trimming at V came to 6 bases and at J to 3 bases, leaving 4 bases not matched to a gene. CDR3 length equals 13 residues. CDR3 in amino acids: CAISTGTDYGYTF. CDR3 nucleotide sequence: TGTGCCATCAGCACCGGGACAGACTATGGCTACACCTTC.

The genes are TRBV7-2 and TRBJ2-2; possibly TRBD2 for D (5 bases). Between the trimmed V and J ends, which lost 6 bases and 8 bases, there was a span of 7 bases. Per germline, CDR1 SGHTA and CDR2 FQGNSA. The CDR3 covers 11 residues. In DNA form, the CDR3 reads TGTGCCAGCAGGGGCGGGGGGGAGCTGTTTTTT. Amino acid sequence: CASRGGGELFF.

This chain connects TRBV29-1 to TRBJ2-1, with 7 bases lining up with TRBD1. The CDR3 sequence is 13 residues long. The germline gives CDR1 SQVTM, CDR2 ANQGSEA. The V and J ends lost 7 bases and 7 bases, in that order; junction bases with no gene match: 10. The CDR3 DNA sequence: TGCAGCGCCGAGATAGACAGGGTAAATGAGCAGTTCTTC. Translating gives CSAEIDRVNEQFF.

The chain is built from TRBV20-1 and TRBJ1-1; D is perhaps TRBD1 (5 bases). The CDR3 spans 14 residues. Per germline, CDR1 DFQATT and CDR2 SNEGSKA (reference sequence). Trimming removed 5 bases at V and 5 bases at J, with 18 bases between. CDR3 sequence reads: CSASEGPAGTEAFF. CDR3 in DNA: TGCAGTGCTTCCGAGGGGCCGGCAGGTACTGAAGCTTTCTTT.

As to this clonotype: Compared with germline, one end of the junction differs, possibly owing to a read error. The rearrangement links TRBV20-1 to TRBJ2-5; 8 bases line up with TRBD2. This CDR3 spans 15 amino acids. Germline-derived CDR1 and CDR2 are DFQATT and SNEGSKA (reference sequence). CDR3 in amino acids: CSASPPAGGQETQYF. The CDR3 nucleotides are TGCAGTGCTAGCCCACCGGCGGGGGGACAAGAGACCCAGTACTTT.

The J gene is TRBJ2-5, the V gene TRBV11-2; the match to TRBD1 covers 7 bases. The CDR3 consists of 17 residues. Germline lookup yields CDR1 SGHAT and CDR2 FQNNGV. J lost 3 bases, V lost 5 bases, and 15 bases had no gene match. DNA of the CDR3: TGTGCCAGCAGCCCGGGGCAGACAGGGATGCCCGAAGAGACCCAGTACTTC. The encoded protein is CASSPGQTGMPEETQYF.

This chain links TRBV15 with TRBJ1-4; TRBD1 matches 7 bases. This CDR3 contains 13 residues. J gave up 5 bases and V 3 bases, and 0 bases lay outside the gene matches. From germline, CDR1 is LNHNV and CDR2 YYDKDF (reference sequence). CDR3 nucleotide sequence: TGTGCCACCAGCAGGGACAGGAATGAAAAACTGTTTTTT. It codes for CATSRDRNEKLFF.

This clonotype was seen more than once but under ten times. The J gene is TRBJ2-3, the V gene TRBV6-1; D is tentatively TRBD1 or TRBD2 (5 bases each). Trimming took 1 base from V and 4 from J, leaving 12 bases between them. The CDR3 sequence is 15 residues long. CDR1 and CDR2 (germline): MNHNS, SASEGT. The CDR3 region has the DNA TGTGCCAGCAGTGAAGAGGTACTAGGGGCAGATACGCAGTATTTT. The encoded protein is CASSEEVLGADTQYF.

V and J are TRBV28 and TRBJ1-2; D is uncertain. CDR1 is MDHEN and CDR2 is SYDVKM in the germline V gene. V lost 6 bases to trimming and J lost 1 base, with 6 bases between them. The CDR3 extends over 12 amino acids. Here the CDR3 reads CASRASNYGYTF. The CDR3 bases are TGTGCCAGCAGGGCCAGTAACTATGGCTACACCTTC.

The chain couples TRBV28 to TRBJ2-7, with D perhaps TRBD1 or TRBD2 (6 bases each). Trimming cost V 5 bases and J 4 bases, with 15 bases left between them. The germline CDR1 and CDR2 sequences are MDHEN and SYDVKM. CDR3 length: 14 amino acids. This chain's CDR3 is CASSIPTGAYEQYF. The CDR3 DNA reads TGTGCCAGCAGTATCCCGACGGGGGCATACGAGCAGTACTTC.

The V gene is TRBV6-5, the J gene TRBJ2-7; TRBD1 or TRBD2 may be the D gene (6 bases each). The DNA matches TRBJ2-5 better at its end, which makes the J call doubtful. The V gene's germline CDR1 is MNHEY and CDR2 SVGAGI. The CDR3 is 14 amino acids. This CDR3 is CASTGVGGGETQYF. In DNA form, the CDR3 reads TGTGCCAGCACAGGTGTCGGGGGCGGAGAGACCCAGTACTTC.

This chain uses TRBV20-1 with TRBJ1-4, with a weak D call TRBD1 (5 bases). Trimming took off 8 bases at V and 4 bases at J, with 20 bases between the two ends. The germline gives CDR1 DFQATT, CDR2 SNEGSKA (reference sequence). The CDR3 has 15 amino acids. The CDR3 DNA reads as TGCAGTACTAACGTCTATACAGGACTTAATGAAAAACTGTTTTTT. Translation gives CSTNVYTGLNEKLFF.

The rearrangement links TRBV5-1 to TRBJ1-2; D is unclear. Deletions cut 1 base from V and 7 bases from J, with 14 bases between. The CDR3 loop spans 14 amino acids. Looked up from germline, CDR1 is SGHRS and CDR2 is YFSETQ. The CDR3 coding sequence is TGCGCCAGCAGCTTGCCCGGGAGCGGTAGTGGCTACACCTTC. Translation gives CASSLPGSGSGYTF.

The CDR3 loop reads CASSKQGPSDTQYF. The CDR3 coding sequence is TGTGCCAGCAGTAAACAAGGCCCCTCAGATACGCAGTATTTT. The chain carries TRBV6-5 and TRBJ2-3; D call uncertain. Germline CDR1 and CDR2: MNHEY and SVGAGI. Trimming removed 5 bases from V and 4 bases from J, with 13 bases in between. CDR3 length: 14 residues.

V is TRBV25-1 and J is TRBJ2-7; D not resolved. This CDR3 spans 14 amino acids. Germline CDR1 MGHDK, CDR2 SYGVNS. With 4 bases removed from V and 2 bases from J, the gap between germline ends came to 12 bases. The CDR3 DNA follows: TGTGCCAGCAGTGCCCTGACACTTCCCTACGAGCAGTACTTC. It is translated as CASSALTLPYEQYF.

This clonotype was picked up many times. The chain joins TRBV7-9 to TRBJ2-1, with D possibly being TRBD2 (5 bases). Germline lookup yields CDR1 SEHNR and CDR2 FQNEAQ (reference sequence). The V gene lost 5 bases and the J gene lost 7 bases, with 15 bases spanning the gap. This CDR3 spans 14 amino acids. CDR3 sequence reads: CASSGARGGNEQFF. The CDR3 region has the DNA TGTGCCAGCAGCGGAGCCCGGGGTGGGAATGAGCAGTTCTTC.

The chain joins TRBV20-1 to TRBJ1-4; D is uncertain. The CDR3 spans 13 residues. Trimming took off 6 bases at V and 3 bases at J, with 11 bases between the two ends. The germline CDR1 and CDR2 sequences are DFQATT and SNEGSKA (reference sequence). CDR3 loop: CSAVGISNEKLFF. DNA for the CDR3: TGCAGTGCGGTAGGGATTTCTAATGAAAAACTGTTTTTT.

The chain employs TRBV7-6 and TRBJ2-2; D is unresolved. V gave up 5 bases and J gave up 6 bases, with 10 bases separating them. This CDR3 is built from 13 residues. Germline CDR1 and CDR2: SGHVS and FNYEAQ. The CDR3 is CASSRGSAGELFF. Here the CDR3 DNA reads TGTGCCAGCAGCCGTGGATCGGCCGGGGAGCTGTTTTTT.

The chain combines TRBV6-6 with TRBJ1-6; D might be TRBD1 (5 bases). With 0 bases removed from V and 10 bases from J, the gap between germline ends came to 13 bases. The CDR3 has 15 amino acids. Germline CDR1 MNHNY, CDR2 SVGAGI (reference sequence). The DNA for the CDR3 is TGTGCCAGCAGTTACTCGGGTCAGGGCGGGTCACCCCTCCACTTT. Protein product: CASSYSGQGGSPLHF.

The chain links TRBV7-8 to TRBJ1-2; no definite D call. The CDR3 has 15 amino acids. Germline loops: CDR1 SGHVS, CDR2 FQNEAQ. V lost 1 base to trimming and J lost 4 bases, with 13 bases between them. For the CDR3, the DNA is TGTGCCAGCAGCTTAGGGGATACGATGGCCTATGGCTACACCTTC. Its protein product is CASSLGDTMAYGYTF. Full variable domain (remainder filled in from reference TRBV7-8 and TRBJ1-2): GAGVSQSPRYKVAKRGQDVALRCDPISGHVSLFWYQQALGQGPEFLTYFQNEAQLDKSGLPSDRFFAERPEGSVSTLKIQRTQQEDSAVYLCASSLGDTMAYGYTFGSGTRLTVV.

The rearrangement joins TRBV6-1 to TRBJ2-1; 8 nucleotides line up with TRBD1. Germline CDR1 is MNHNS and CDR2 is SASEGT. J was trimmed by 8 bases and V by 3 bases; bases with no gene match: 6. The CDR3 has 14 residues. The CDR3 reads CASSEEDRAHEQFF. The CDR3 DNA follows: TGTGCCAGCAGTGAGGAGGACAGGGCCCATGAGCAGTTCTTC.

This clonotype was picked up a small number of times. The chain combines TRBV6-2 or TRBV6-3 with TRBJ2-2, with 8 bases identical to TRBD1. This CDR3 region has 17 residues. The germline V gene has CDR1 MNHEY and CDR2 SVGEGT. The trim removed 2 bases at V and 6 bases at J, leaving 11 bases unmatched. The CDR3 coding sequence is TGTGCCAGCAGTTACCCAAGCAGGGGGCGCCCACCCGGGGAGCTGTTTTTT. It codes for CASSYPSRGRPPGELFF.

V is TRBV20-1 and J is TRBJ2-3, with 11 bases lining up with TRBD2. V trimming: 6 bases; J trimming: 1 base; junction bases outside the gene matches: 18. The length of the CDR3 is 19 residues. The germline V gene encodes CDR1 DFQATT and CDR2 SNEGSKA (reference sequence). CDR3 DNA sequence: TGCAGTGCCACGCCCCCTACTAGCGGGGGACCTTCCCGCACAGATACGCAGTATTTT. Translation gives CSATPPTSGGPSRTDTQYF.

The chain uses TRBV6-5 and TRBJ1-6; the D gene is possibly TRBD1 (6 bases). This CDR3 region has 14 residues. Trimming pared 6 bases from V and 6 bases from J, leaving 12 bases between. Germline CDR1 and CDR2: MNHEY and SVGAGI. As DNA, the CDR3 is TGTGCCAGCAGCAGACAGGTTGTTAATTCACCCCTCCACTTT. It is translated as CASSRQVVNSPLHF.